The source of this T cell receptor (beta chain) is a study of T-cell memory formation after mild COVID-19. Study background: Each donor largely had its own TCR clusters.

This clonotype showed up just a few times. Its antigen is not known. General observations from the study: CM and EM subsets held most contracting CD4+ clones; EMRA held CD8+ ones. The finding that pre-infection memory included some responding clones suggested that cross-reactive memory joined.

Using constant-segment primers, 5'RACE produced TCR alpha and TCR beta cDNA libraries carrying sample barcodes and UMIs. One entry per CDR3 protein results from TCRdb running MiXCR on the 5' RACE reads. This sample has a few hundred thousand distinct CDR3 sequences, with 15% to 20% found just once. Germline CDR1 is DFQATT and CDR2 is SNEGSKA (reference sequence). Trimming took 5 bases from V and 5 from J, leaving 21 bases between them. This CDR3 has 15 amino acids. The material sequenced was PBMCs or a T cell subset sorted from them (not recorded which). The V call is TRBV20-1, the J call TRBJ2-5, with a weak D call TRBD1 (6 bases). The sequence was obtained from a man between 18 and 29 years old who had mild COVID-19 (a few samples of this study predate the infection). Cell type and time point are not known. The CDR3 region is CSAYPGQARGETQYF. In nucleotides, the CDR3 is TGCAGTGCTTATCCGGGACAAGCAAGGGGTGAGACCCAGTACTTC.